The T cell receptor (beta chain) under discussion was sequenced for a study of cytomegalovirus exposure and HLA in healthy donors. This CDR3 comprises 13 residues. CDR1 SGHVS and CDR2 FQNEAQ come from the germline V gene. Trimming removed 3 bases from V and 4 bases from J; junction bases left unmatched: 1. PCR involved 60 Vbeta and 13 Jbeta primers. Measured with immunoSEQ multiplex PCR; TCRdb has only the in-frame clones, and not every one. Of 150,000 to 200,000 clones in the sample, nearly 80% were seen once. The origin of this receptor is a woman in her forties in good health and CMV-seronegative. Sequenced sample: PBMCs. The V call is TRBV7-8, the J call TRBJ1-2; 8 bases match TRBD1. CDR3 sequence (DNA): TGTGCCAGCAGCTTGCAGGGGGCCTATGGCTACACCTTC. Translated: CASSLQGAYGYTF. The full variable domain, completed using reference TRBV7-8 and TRBJ1-2, is GAGVSQSPRYKVAKRGQDVALRCDPISGHVSLFWYQQALGQGPEFLTYFQNEAQLDKSGLPSDRFFAERPEGSVSTLKIQRTQQEDSAVYLCASSLQGAYGYTFGSGTRLTVV.